This TCR beta chain was profiled in a study of vaccination and CD4 T cells after COVID-19. About the study: Four females and six males made up the convalescents, with two Hispanic.

This clonotype came up once. The antigen remains undetermined. This CDR3 has 15 amino acids. The germline V gene encodes CDR1 SGHAT and CDR2 FQNNGV. V gave up 4 bases and J gave up 1 base, with 14 bases separating them. General study points: The authors identified 304 of 307 vaccine-specific clones in convalescent patients as spike mono-reactive. Convalescent patients gained a median around 87% of their reactive clones only post-vaccination. The researchers studied relatively few convalescent patients and omitted early post-infection timepoints.

This sample's treatment: roughly 10-day PBMC culture with coronavirus spike peptide pools or control peptides (ViraFEST assay). Researchers collected the unexposed donor's CD4+ T cells before the COVID-19 pandemic (2011-2018). With the Oncomine TCR Beta short-read assay, DNA from cultured CD4+ T cells was sequenced. TCRdb processed the PCR reads anew with MiXCR; each CDR3 protein has one entry. The table shows about 6,900 distinct CDR3 sequences, with about 24% occurring only once. The TCR sequence derives from a human donor in good health. The chain combines TRBV11-2 with TRBJ2-7, with a weak D call TRBD2 (5 bases). The material sequenced was CD4+ T cells from blood, cultured in vitro. The CDR3 sequence is CASSSSGKVSYEQYF. CDR3 DNA: TGTGCCAGCAGCTCTTCCGGGAAGGTATCCTACGAGCAGTACTTC. The whole variable domain, remainder taken from reference TRBV11-2 and TRBJ2-7, is EAGVAQSPRYKIIEKRQSVAFWCNPISGHATLYWYQQILGQGPKLLIQFQNNGVVDDSQLPKDRFSAERLKGVDSTLKIQPAKLEDSAVYLCASSSSGKVSYEQYFGPGTRLTVT.